These 21 T cell receptor beta chains share one sample of origin, sequenced in a study of blood T cell repertoires in COVID-19. Only in-frame clones appear in the TCRdb table, and some are missing; sequencing was by immunoSEQ multiplex PCR. The sample records about 180,000 clones, roughly 84% being singletons. The sample comprised peripheral blood. The receptors stem from an older woman with acute or convalescent COVID-19.

J is TRBJ2-7 and V is TRBV27; 8 bases fit TRBD2. V lost 5 bases to trimming and J lost 4 bases; unmatched junction nucleotides: 4. Germline CDR1 reads MNHEY; CDR2 reads SMNVEV (reference sequence). This CDR3 spans 13 amino acids. The CDR3 loop is CASSRGGLYEQYF. CDR3 coding DNA: TGTGCCAGCAGTCGGGGGGGGTTATACGAGCAGTACTTC.

The chain uses TRBV5-6 and TRBJ1-5, with a possible D match to TRBD1 (5 bases). Germline V CDR1 and CDR2: SGHDT, YYEEEE. V dropped 0 bases and J dropped 2 bases, with 9 bases sitting between them. The CDR3 is 15 amino acids. The CDR3 DNA is TGTGCCAGCAGCTTGGGCAGGGTTGGCAATCAGCCCCAGCATTTT. Amino acids: CASSLGRVGNQPQHF. Full variable domain (rest looked up from reference TRBV5-6 and TRBJ1-5): DAGVTQSPTHLIKTRGQQVTLRCSPKSGHDTVSWYQQALGQGPQFIFQYYEEEERQRGNFPDRFSGHQFPNYSSELNVNALLLGDSALYLCASSLGRVGNQPQHFGDGTRLSIL.

This sequence joins TRBV5-1 and TRBJ2-7; 7 nucleotides match TRBD1. Germline CDR1 is SGHRS and CDR2 is YFSETQ. V lost 0 bases and J lost 6; bases outside the gene matches: 6. The CDR3 covers 14 residues. The CDR3 region has the DNA TGCGCCAGCAGCTTGGGGACAGGCCTCAGCGAGCAGTACTTC. It yields the protein CASSLGTGLSEQYF.

Note on this clone: At one boundary the junction diverges from the germline segment, which might be a read error. V usage is TRBV19 and J usage is TRBJ2-2, with D uncertain. The germline CDR1 and CDR2 sequences are LNHDA and SQIVND (reference sequence). There are 15 residues in the CDR3. Here the CDR3 DNA reads TGTGCCAGTAGTCCACTCCTTCGCCTCACCCGGGAGCTGTTTTTT. Translated, it gives CASSPLLRLTRELFF.

This sequence joins TRBV9 and TRBJ1-6; D is perhaps TRBD1 (6 bases). Germline lookup yields CDR1 SGDLS and CDR2 YYNGEE. This CDR3 comprises 15 residues. With 4 bases removed from V and 4 bases from J, the gap between germline ends came to 12 bases. This CDR3 is CASSTLTGYNSPLHF. As DNA, the CDR3 is TGTGCCAGCAGCACGTTGACAGGTTATAATTCACCCCTCCACTTT.

This chain links TRBV5-4 with TRBJ1-5; D is ambiguous. Looked up from germline, CDR1 is SGHNT and CDR2 is YYREEE (reference sequence). CDR3 size: 15 residues. V was cut by 6 bases and J by 2 bases, with 15 bases left in between. Here the CDR3 reads CASKNGRRRNQPQHF. CDR3 sequence (DNA): TGTGCCAGCAAAAACGGGAGGCGACGCAATCAGCCCCAGCATTTT.

This clone has only a few counts. The chain links TRBV5-6 to TRBJ2-4; the match to TRBD2 covers 13 bases. V was pared by 2 bases and J by 7 bases, with 3 bases of the junction left unmatched. Germline assignment: CDR1 SGHDT and CDR2 YYEEEE. This CDR3 is built from 15 residues. The CDR3 DNA sequence: TGTGCCAGCAGCTTCACGACTAGCGGGGGGAACATTCAGTACTTC. This sequence encodes CASSFTTSGGNIQYF.

V is TRBV18 and J is TRBJ1-3; a weak D match, TRBD1 (5 bases). Germline assignment: CDR1 KGHSH and CDR2 LQKENI. Trimming stripped 2 bases from V and 6 bases from J, with 14 bases between. The CDR3 contains 15 residues. The CDR3 DNA is TGTGCCAGCTCACCAGATCGGGCAGGGCTAAACACCATATATTTT. Amino acid sequence: CASSPDRAGLNTIYF.

The chain recombines TRBV18 with TRBJ2-7; the match to TRBD2 covers 11 bases. With 1 base clipped from V and 3 bases from J, the junction kept 11 bases outside the gene matches. This CDR3 spans 18 amino acids. Germline CDR1 reads KGHSH; CDR2 reads LQKENI. The CDR3 spells CASSPQGPTSGARYEQYF. In DNA form, the CDR3 reads TGTGCCAGCTCACCACAGGGCCCGACTAGCGGGGCACGCTACGAGCAGTACTTC.

The rearrangement links TRBV11-2 to TRBJ2-3, with 7 bases fitting TRBD2. V lost 5 bases to trimming and J lost 4 bases; unmatched junction nucleotides: 12. Germline CDR1 and CDR2: SGHAT and FQNNGV. The CDR3 is 16 residues long. In DNA form, the CDR3 reads TGTGCCAGCAGCAGTCTGGGGCGGGGGACCCCAGATACGCAGTATTTT. Its translation: CASSSLGRGTPDTQYF.

The chain uses TRBV19 and TRBJ1-2; the match to TRBD1 covers 9 bases. The germline CDR1 and CDR2 sequences are LNHDA and SQIVND (reference sequence). Unmatched junction bases numbered 11, after V lost 5 bases and J lost 1 base. This CDR3 region has 17 residues. CDR3 region: CASSLRQGELVNYGYTF. The CDR3 region has the DNA TGTGCCAGTAGTCTGCGACAGGGGGAACTTGTTAACTATGGCTACACCTTC.

The chain combines TRBV11-2 with TRBJ1-1, with D unresolved. Germline assignment: CDR1 SGHAT and CDR2 FQNNGV. CDR3 length equals 12 residues. V was trimmed by 2 bases and J by 5 bases, leaving 6 bases between them. The CDR3 reads CASSLIATEAFF. CDR3 DNA sequence: TGTGCCAGCAGCTTAATCGCGACTGAAGCTTTCTTT.

The rearrangement links TRBV4-1 to TRBJ2-7, with TRBD2 matching 9 bases. CDR1 is MGHRA and CDR2 is YSYEKL in the germline V gene. This CDR3 is built from 18 residues. J gave up 4 bases and V 1 base, and 14 bases lay outside the gene matches. The DNA for the CDR3 is TGCGCCAGCAGCCAAGCGGACGCGGGAGGGGGATTTGGATACGAGCAGTACTTC. Amino acid sequence: CASSQADAGGGFGYEQYF.

V gene TRBV7-8 combines with J gene TRBJ1-2; TRBD1 matches at 10 bases. CDR3 size: 16 residues. Germline V gene sequence: CDR1 SGHVS, CDR2 FQNEAQ. V was pared by 4 bases and J by 0 bases, with 5 bases of the junction left unmatched. The CDR3 bases are TGTGCCAGCAGCTCCCGGGACAGGGGCGCTAACTATGGCTACACCTTC. This encodes CASSSRDRGANYGYTF.

The chain is built from TRBV25-1 and TRBJ2-7; possibly TRBD2 for D (5 bases). CDR1 is MGHDK, CDR2 SYGVNS, per germline. The CDR3 covers 15 residues. Trimming shortened V by 5 bases and J by 2 bases, and 16 bases separated the two germline ends. CDR3 sequence (DNA): TGTGCCAGCAGTCTGCATGGGGAGACTACCTACGAGCAGTACTTC. It translates to CASSLHGETTYEQYF.

The chain joins TRBV6-2 or TRBV6-3 to TRBJ2-5; 9 positions match TRBD1. From germline, CDR1 is MNHEY and CDR2 SVGEGT. The ends lost 1 base at V and 5 bases at J; junction bases unmatched: 8. The CDR3 runs 16 residues. The CDR3 is CASSYFRTGAEETQYF. Here the CDR3 DNA reads TGTGCCAGCAGTTACTTCAGGACAGGGGCCGAGGAGACCCAGTACTTC.

The V gene is TRBV30, the J gene TRBJ1-2; the D gene is possibly TRBD1 (5 bases). The CDR3 consists of 16 residues. CDR1 and CDR2 (germline): GTSNPN, SVGIG (reference sequence). Between the trimmed V and J ends, which lost 0 bases and 2 bases, there was a span of 16 bases. CDR3 sequence (DNA): TGTGCCTGGAGTGTAAGGGCAGGGCTGAAGAACTATGGCTACACCTTC. It is translated as CAWSVRAGLKNYGYTF.

The chain carries TRBV11-2 and TRBJ2-1, with 10 nucleotides matching TRBD1. This CDR3 is 16 amino acids long. From germline, CDR1 is SGHAT and CDR2 FQNNGV. The ends lost 1 base at V and 7 bases at J; junction bases unmatched: 7. CDR3 coding DNA: TGTGCCAGCAGCTTAGGGGGACAGGGGAGTGGAAATGAGCAGTTCTTC. It yields the protein CASSLGGQGSGNEQFF.

This rearrangement joins TRBV5-4 to TRBJ1-3; the match to TRBD1 covers 9 bases. The ends lost 0 bases at V and 4 bases at J; junction bases unmatched: 5. The CDR3 length is 16 residues. The germline CDR1 and CDR2 sequences are SGHNT and YYREEE (reference sequence). CDR3 in DNA: TGTGCCAGCAGCTTGGGGGGACAGGGTACCGGAAACACCATATATTTT. Translated: CASSLGGQGTGNTIYF.

This chain links TRBV12-3 or TRBV12-4 with TRBJ1-2, with TRBD1 matching 9 bases. This CDR3 contains 13 residues. With V trimmed by 5 bases and J by 5 bases, 3 bases remained unmatched. CDR3 DNA sequence: TGTGCCAGCAGTCGGGACAGGGTTTATGGCTACACCTTC. Its translation: CASSRDRVYGYTF.

A single count supports this clone. This chain uses TRBV9 with TRBJ1-2, with unresolved D. The CDR3 has 15 residues. CDR1 is SGDLS and CDR2 is YYNGEE in the germline V gene. The V and J ends lost 2 bases and 8 bases respectively, with 19 bases between them. This CDR3 is CASSVPPEPGKGYTF. Written as DNA, the CDR3 is TGTGCCAGCAGCGTCCCCCCCGAGCCGGGGAAGGGCTACACCTTC.